This T cell receptor beta chain was captured in a study of T cells in Graves' hyperthyroidism and ophthalmopathy (dated by TCRdb to 2018 to 2020). As for the study more broadly: Peripheral blood samples were taken at the time of initial diagnosis, prior to any treatment. To identify distinguishing TCR V-J signatures, a discovery cohort of about a hundred patients was used, comprising 40 to 45 with Graves' ophthalmopathy and about 59 with stable Graves' hyperthyroidism. Prospective prediction of ophthalmopathy was tested in an independent validation cohort of about 19 hyperthyroidism patients and approximately 17 patients who later progressed to ophthalmopathy. TCR Vbeta CDR3 sequencing of approximately 140 peripheral blood samples (about 45 ophthalmopathy, 75 or so hyperthyroidism and approximately 17 progressor patients) is reported in the paper. Following sampling, methimazole starting at 30 mg daily was given to hyperthyroidism patients, and high-dose intravenous methylprednisolone was given to ophthalmopathy patients. The 95 to 100 discovery patients were divided at random into training and test sets in a 7:3 ratio. The study also compared thyroid tissue and blood T-cell repertoires from roughly six Graves' hyperthyroidism patients.

Points the paper makes about the study in general: A model built on a 13 V-J signature distinguished ophthalmopathy from stable hyperthyroidism, reaching 85% to 90% sensitivity and 81.08% specificity in cross-validation and 80%/75% in testing. Most expanded thyroid clonotypes (frequency above 0.001) were also detected in blood, suggesting blood repertoires may reflect thyroid immune responses. Sample size was not statistically predetermined, and blinding of investigators to group allocation was not performed. In validation, the model predicted progression to ophthalmopathy a median of roughly 6.2 months before onset, with about 70% sensitivity and roughly 79% specificity.

The germline V gene provides CDR1 ENHRY and CDR2 SYGVKD. The junction shows trimming of 6 bases on V and 4 bases on J, plus 22 bases between the germline ends. The CDR3 runs 17 amino acids, cysteine and phenylalanine included. The retained sequence is limited to the CDR3, 51 bases, with the frame set at the first base. Amplification of TCR beta CDR3 regions was carried out from RNA transcripts. The first round of RT-PCR for the TCR CDR3 was performed with the HTBI primer set and the Qiagen OneStep RT-PCR kit. The libraries were constructed in a second round of multiplex PCR and then size-selected and purified. Libraries were sequenced paired-end with 100 bp reads on an Illumina HiSeq2000. The paper's data handling went like this. SOAPnuke was used to process the raw data, with reads discarded if the reads contained adapters or uncalled bases, had a mean Phred below 15, or lacked an exact constant-primer or identifier match. High-quality paired reads were merged using COPE v1.2.5, and each unique nucleotide sequence was defined as a clonotype. MiTCR v1.1 was used to align clonotypes to the IMGT TRBV, TRBD and TRBJ reference segments. The analysis included only V-J combinations with a frequency above 0.0001, which together covered 99% to 99.2% of the repertoires. A TCS score was defined as the ratio between F50 (clonal expansion) and ExV (chaos), using BLOSUM62-based TCRdist between CDR3 peptides within each V-J. Welch's t-statistics and random forest reduced around 550 V-J features to roughly 13, which were used in a naive Bayes classifier (R e1071). TCRdb reworked the public reads: Q25 trimming with fastp, MiXCR clone assembly, productive beta chains retained. Each record represents a unique CDR3 protein, reported with the most common genes and DNA among its rows. The V and J calls were not made by the authors but by TCRdb's processing. The sample data list fewer than 850,000 distinct CDR3 sequences, and roughly a sixth of these were observed just once. The top ten clones comprise roughly a sixth of the sample.

The sample holds a few counts of this clonotype. The specificity of this receptor is unknown. Per-base quality was not reported, and no clone a single base away is much larger than it. Stable Graves' hyperthyroidism was defined as no progression to ophthalmopathy during 18 months of follow-up. Hyperthyroidism patients were newly diagnosed, with disease duration under 2 months, and aged 18 to 65 years. Patients with uncontrolled infections, other autoimmune diseases, pregnancy or lactation were excluded. Clinical symptoms, serum thyroxine and TRAb, thyroid ultrasound, and orbital computed tomography formed the basis for the diagnoses. PBMCs were separated from under 12 ml of fresh peripheral blood using Ficoll-Paque density gradient centrifugation. Total RNA was extracted with Trizol reagent, and quality was checked on an Agilent 2100 Bioanalyzer.

The rearrangement combines TRBV10-3 with TRBJ2-1, with the D call perhaps TRBD1 or TRBD2, each one matching 7 bases. This sequence originates from a man aged 50 to 60 with Graves' hyperthyroidism. The sample taken for sequencing was blood. The nucleotide sequence is given as TGTGCCATCAGCGCCACAGGGGATAGCGGGCCATACAATGAGCAGTTCTTC. Its protein reads: CAISATGDSGPYNEQFF.